This entry is about one TCR beta chain. Its antigen is unidentified. Sorting of CD4+ naive, central memory, regulatory and stem cell-like memory cells was performed via CD45RO/CCR7/CD25/CD127/CD95/CD27. V lost 5 bases and J 6 bases, leaving 8 bases between the germline ends. Germline values: CDR1 GTSNPN, CDR2 SVGIG (reference sequence). The CDR3 covers 12 residues. The data were obtained in a study of beta chain features in type 1 diabetes. Findings of the study overall: Any role of HLA type in TCRB rearrangement remained unresolved here. A pattern of fewer insertions and more deletions at VDJ junctions was seen in type 1 diabetes patients.

Every bit of the isolated RNA underwent reverse transcription, so sequencing read expressed TCRB transcripts. Libraries were prepared by immunoSEQ multiplex PCR; TCRdb keeps only in-frame clonotypes and omits some of them. This sample yields about 150,000 clones, of which approximately 12% are seen a single time; about 1.9% belongs to the top ten. Specimen: central memory CD4+ T cells from blood. V gene TRBV30 combines with J gene TRBJ1-6, with D tentatively TRBD1 (6 bases). This receptor was identified in a young man in good health. The CDR3 DNA reads as TGTGCCTGGGACAGGCGTAATTCACCCCTCCACTTT. Translation: CAWDRRNSPLHF.